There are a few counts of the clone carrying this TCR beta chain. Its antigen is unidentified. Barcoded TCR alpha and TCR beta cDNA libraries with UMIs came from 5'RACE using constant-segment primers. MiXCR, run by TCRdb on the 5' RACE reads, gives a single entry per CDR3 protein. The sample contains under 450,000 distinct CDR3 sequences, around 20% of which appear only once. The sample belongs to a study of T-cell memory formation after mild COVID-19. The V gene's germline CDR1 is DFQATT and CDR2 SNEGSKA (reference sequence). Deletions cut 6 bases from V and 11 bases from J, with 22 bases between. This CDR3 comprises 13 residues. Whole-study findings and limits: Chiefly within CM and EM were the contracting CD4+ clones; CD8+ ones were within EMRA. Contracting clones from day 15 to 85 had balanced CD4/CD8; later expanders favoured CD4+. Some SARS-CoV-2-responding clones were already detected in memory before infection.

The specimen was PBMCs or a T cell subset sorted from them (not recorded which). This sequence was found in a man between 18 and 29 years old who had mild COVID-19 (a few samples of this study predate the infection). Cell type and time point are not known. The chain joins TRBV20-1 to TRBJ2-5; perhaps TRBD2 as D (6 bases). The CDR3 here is CSAVPLAPDSQYF. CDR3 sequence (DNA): TGCAGTGCCGTCCCTCTAGCGCCCGATTCTCAGTACTTC.